The clone carrying this T cell receptor (beta chain) came up many times. Its antigen remains unidentified. Source material for PBMCs was about 10 ml fresh peripheral blood. RNA transcripts gave rise to amplified TCR beta CDR3 regions. RT-PCR in the first round (using the HTBI primer set) targeted the TCR CDR3. TCRdb passed the multiplex PCR reads through MiXCR, listing each CDR3 protein once. Seen here are 300,000 to 400,000 distinct CDR3 sequences, around 23% observed once, and the top ten hold around half. This entry comes from a study of T cells in Graves' hyperthyroidism and ophthalmopathy. Study-wide context: Peripheral blood was secured at the point of initial diagnosis, before any treatment. General study results and limits: Among thyroid clonotypes expanded above 0.001, most also appeared in blood. By a 13 V-J model, ophthalmopathy was set apart from stable hyperthyroidism.

The CDR3 loop spans 15 amino acids. Germline loops: CDR1 KGHSH, CDR2 LQKENI. The ends lost 5 bases at V and 5 bases at J; junction bases unmatched: 11. Input material: blood. The chain recombines TRBV18 with TRBJ2-5; 7 bases are a match to TRBD2. The clonotype was recovered from a woman between 45 and 60 years old with Graves' hyperthyroidism. CDR3 residues: CASSSDTGREETQYF. The CDR3 DNA follows: TGTGCCAGCTCATCGGACACCGGGCGGGAGGAGACCCAGTACTTC. Full variable domain (outside the CDR3, taken from reference TRBV18 and TRBJ2-5): NAGVMQNPRHLVRRRGQEARLRCSPMKGHSHVYWYRQLPEEGLKFMVYLQKENIIDESGMPKERFSAEFPKEGPSILRIQQVVRGDSAAYFCASSSDTGREETQYFGPGTRLLVL.